The sequence of this T cell receptor (beta chain) was determined in a study of Japanese encephalitis immunity and Zika vaccine responses. This clonotype was seen only a few times. CFSE-labeled PBMCs were cultured about six days with peptide pools, each at 1 ug/mL. Unfixed live CD56-CD19-CD16-CD3+CD4+ CFSE-low cells were sorted as proliferating CD4 T cells. One entry per CDR3 protein, called by TCRdb with MiXCR from the 5' RACE reads. The sample consists of some 1,500 distinct CDR3 sequences, 5.3% of them appearing once. There are 14 residues in the CDR3. Germline CDR1 is SGDLS and CDR2 is YYNGEE. The V end lost 2 bases, the J end lost 0 bases, and 7 bases lay between the germline ends.

This clonotype was sampled from an adult woman who received an inactivated Zika virus vaccine. The chain joins TRBV9 to TRBJ2-3, with D maybe TRBD1 (5 bases). This material consisted of antigen-activated CD4+ T cells from blood, cultured, taken during a Zika inactivated vaccine study. The DNA of the CDR3 is TGTGCCAGCAGCGTTGGGGCTAGCACAGATACGCAGTATTTT. Amino acid sequence: CASSVGASTDTQYF.